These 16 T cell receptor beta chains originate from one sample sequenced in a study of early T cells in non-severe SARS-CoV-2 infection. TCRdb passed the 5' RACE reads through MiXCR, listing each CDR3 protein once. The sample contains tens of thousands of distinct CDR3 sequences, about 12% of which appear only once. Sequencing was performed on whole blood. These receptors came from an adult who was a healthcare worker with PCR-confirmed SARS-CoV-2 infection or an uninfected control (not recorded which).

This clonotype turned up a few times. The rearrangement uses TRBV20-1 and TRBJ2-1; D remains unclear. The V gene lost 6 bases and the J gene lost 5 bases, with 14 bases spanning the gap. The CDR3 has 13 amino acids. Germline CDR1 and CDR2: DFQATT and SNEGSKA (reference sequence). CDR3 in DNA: TGCAGTGCAGACCAGCATATGGACAATGAGCAGTTCTTC. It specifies CSADQHMDNEQFF.

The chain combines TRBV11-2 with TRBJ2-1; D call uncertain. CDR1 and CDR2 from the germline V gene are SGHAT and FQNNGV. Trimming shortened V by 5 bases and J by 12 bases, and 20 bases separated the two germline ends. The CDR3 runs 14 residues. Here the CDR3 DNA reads TGTGCCAGCAGCCTTCTTCTCCGTTCGTCGGGGCAGTTCTTC. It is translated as CASSLLLRSSGQFF.

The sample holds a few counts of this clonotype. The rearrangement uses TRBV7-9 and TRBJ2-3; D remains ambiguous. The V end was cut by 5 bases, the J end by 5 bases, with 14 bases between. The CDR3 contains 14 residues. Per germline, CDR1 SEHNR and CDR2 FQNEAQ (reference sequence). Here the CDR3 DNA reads TGTGCCAGCAGCCTATCCCTGGGCGGAGATACGCAGTATTTT. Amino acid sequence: CASSLSLGGDTQYF.

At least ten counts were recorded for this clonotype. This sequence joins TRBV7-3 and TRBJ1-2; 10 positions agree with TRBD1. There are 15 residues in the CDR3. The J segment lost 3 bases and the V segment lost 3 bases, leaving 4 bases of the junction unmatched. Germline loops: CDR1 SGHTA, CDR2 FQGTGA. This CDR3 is CASSLTGTGDYGYTF. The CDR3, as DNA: TGTGCCAGCAGCTTGACCGGGACAGGGGACTATGGCTACACCTTC.

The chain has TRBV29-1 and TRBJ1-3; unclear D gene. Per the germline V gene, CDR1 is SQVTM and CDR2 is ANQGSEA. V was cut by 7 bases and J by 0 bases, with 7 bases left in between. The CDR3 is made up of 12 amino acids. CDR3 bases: TGCAGCGCAACAGTCTCTGGAAACACCATATATTTT. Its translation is CSATVSGNTIYF.

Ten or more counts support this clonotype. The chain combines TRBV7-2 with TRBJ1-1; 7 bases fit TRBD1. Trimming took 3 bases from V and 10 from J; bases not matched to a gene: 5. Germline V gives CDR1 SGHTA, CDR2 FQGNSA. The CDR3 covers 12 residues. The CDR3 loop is CASSFDRVRAFF. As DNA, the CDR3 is TGTGCCAGCAGCTTTGACAGGGTACGAGCTTTCTTT. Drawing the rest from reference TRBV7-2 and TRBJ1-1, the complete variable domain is GAGVSQSPSNKVTEKGKDVELRCDPISGHTALYWYRQSLGQGLEFLIYFQGNSAPDKSGLPSDRFSAERTGGSVSTLTIQRTQQEDSAVYLCASSFDRVRAFFGQGTRLTVV.

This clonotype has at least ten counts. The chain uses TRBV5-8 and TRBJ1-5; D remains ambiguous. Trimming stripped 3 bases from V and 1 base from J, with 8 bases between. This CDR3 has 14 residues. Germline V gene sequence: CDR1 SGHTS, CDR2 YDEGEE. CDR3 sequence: CASSSWQSNQPQHF. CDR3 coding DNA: TGTGCCAGCAGCTCGTGGCAGAGCAATCAGCCCCAGCATTTT.

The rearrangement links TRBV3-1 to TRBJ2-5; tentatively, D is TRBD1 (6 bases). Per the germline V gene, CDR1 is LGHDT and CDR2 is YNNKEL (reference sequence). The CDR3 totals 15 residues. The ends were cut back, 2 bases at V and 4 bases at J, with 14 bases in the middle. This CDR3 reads CASSQPRGVTETQYF. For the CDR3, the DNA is TGTGCCAGCAGCCAACCCAGGGGAGTCACAGAGACCCAGTACTTC.

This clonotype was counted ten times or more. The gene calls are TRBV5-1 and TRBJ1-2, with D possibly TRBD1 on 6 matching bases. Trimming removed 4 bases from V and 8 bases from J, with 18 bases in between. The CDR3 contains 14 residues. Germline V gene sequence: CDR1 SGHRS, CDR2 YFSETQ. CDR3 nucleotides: TGCGCCAGCAGCCTGATACAGGGAAGTAACGGCTACACCTTC. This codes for CASSLIQGSNGYTF. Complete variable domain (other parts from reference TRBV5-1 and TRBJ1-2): KAGVTQTPRYLIKTRGQQVTLSCSPISGHRSVSWYQQTPGQGLQFLFEYFSETQRNKGNFPGRFSGRQFSNSRSEMNVSTLELGDSALYLCASSLIQGSNGYTFGSGTRLTVV.

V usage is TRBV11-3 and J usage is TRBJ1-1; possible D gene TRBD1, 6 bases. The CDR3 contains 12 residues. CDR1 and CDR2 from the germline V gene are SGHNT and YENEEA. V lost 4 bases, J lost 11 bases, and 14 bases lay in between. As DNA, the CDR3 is TGTGCCAGCAGCTCCTACAAGGGGGAGGCTTTCTTT. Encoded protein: CASSSYKGEAFF.

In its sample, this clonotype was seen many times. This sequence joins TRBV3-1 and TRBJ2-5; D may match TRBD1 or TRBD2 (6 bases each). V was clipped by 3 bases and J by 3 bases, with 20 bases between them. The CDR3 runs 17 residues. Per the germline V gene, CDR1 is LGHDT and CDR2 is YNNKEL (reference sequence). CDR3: CASSHWGAMRNKETQYF. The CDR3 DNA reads TGTGCCAGCAGCCATTGGGGGGCTATGCGCAACAAAGAGACCCAGTACTTC.

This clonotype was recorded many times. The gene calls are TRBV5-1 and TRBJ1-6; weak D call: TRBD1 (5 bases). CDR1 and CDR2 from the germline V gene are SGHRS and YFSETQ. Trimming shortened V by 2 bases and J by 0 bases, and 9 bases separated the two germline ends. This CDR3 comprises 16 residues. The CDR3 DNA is TGCGCCAGCAGCTTAGGGGATAGCTCCTATAATTCACCCCTCCACTTT. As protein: CASSLGDSSYNSPLHF. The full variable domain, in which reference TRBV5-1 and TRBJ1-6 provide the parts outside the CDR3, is KAGVTQTPRYLIKTRGQQVTLSCSPISGHRSVSWYQQTPGQGLQFLFEYFSETQRNKGNFPGRFSGRQFSNSRSEMNVSTLELGDSALYLCASSLGDSSYNSPLHFGNGTRLTVT.

CDR3 sequence reads: CASSLAGGSTEAFF. The CDR3 bases are TGCGCCAGCAGCTTGGCGGGCGGGAGCACTGAAGCTTTCTTT. J is TRBJ1-1 and V is TRBV5-1, with D unclear. Germline CDR1 is SGHRS and CDR2 is YFSETQ. The CDR3 consists of 14 residues. Trimming shortened V by 0 bases and J by 4 bases, and 10 bases separated the two germline ends.

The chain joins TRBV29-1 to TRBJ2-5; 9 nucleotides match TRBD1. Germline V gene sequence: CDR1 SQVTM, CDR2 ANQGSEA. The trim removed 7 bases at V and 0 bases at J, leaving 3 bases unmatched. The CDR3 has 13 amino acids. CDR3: CSGTGDNQETQYF. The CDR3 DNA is TGCAGCGGGACAGGGGACAACCAAGAGACCCAGTACTTC.

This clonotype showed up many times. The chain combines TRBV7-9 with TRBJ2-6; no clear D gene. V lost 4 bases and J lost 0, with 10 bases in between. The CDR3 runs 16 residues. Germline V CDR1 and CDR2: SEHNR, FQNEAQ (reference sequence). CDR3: CASSWITVSGANVLTF. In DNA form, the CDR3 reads TGTGCCAGCAGCTGGATTACAGTCTCTGGGGCCAACGTCCTGACTTTC.

As DNA, the CDR3 is TGTGCCAGCAGTGATGAGAGAGGCTACGAGCAGTACTTC. Translated, it gives CASSDERGYEQYF. The rearrangement links TRBV6-1 to TRBJ2-7; no clear D. Germline assignment: CDR1 MNHNS and CDR2 SASEGT. This CDR3 comprises 13 residues. Trimming took 3 bases from V and 3 from J, leaving 9 bases between them.